The sequence of this TCR beta chain was determined in a study of cytomegalovirus exposure and HLA in healthy donors. Background on the study: Unique TCR beta sequences numbering approximately 120 million came from 190 million or so T cells in an earlier analysis. Study-wide points: The authors excluded some V segments, including TRBV6-2 and TRBV6-3, as indistinguishable. Analysis was performed later, and it showed HLA-associated TCR beta chains to be more clonally expanded than equally common others.

A remark on this clone: Its antigen is unknown.

CDR1 and CDR2 from the germline V gene are MDHEN and SYDVKM. This CDR3 comprises 17 residues. After removal of 7 bases from V and 2 bases from J, the junction contained 8 bases not matched to a gene. PCR primers comprised 60 Vbeta and 13 Jbeta primers. The table came from immunoSEQ multiplex PCR; TCRdb's copy has only in-frame clones and leaves some out. The data hold more than 85,000 clones, with 76% observed a single time. This TCR was sampled from a man younger than 45 in good health and CMV-seropositive. The sequenced material came from PBMCs. The chain recombines TRBV28 with TRBJ1-6; 10 bases agree with TRBD1. The CDR3 DNA reads TGTGCCAGCACCCCCGACAGGGGGCAGGCCTATAATTCACCCCTCCACTTT. It translates to CASTPDRGQAYNSPLHF.